Described below is a single T cell receptor (beta chain) sequence and its context. Antigen unknown. The sample originates from a study of tumor and adjacent non-tumor tissue in lung cancer. Turning to the study itself: Aged about 31 to 80 years, patients included nine to ten men and a few women with stage I to III disease. Some 3.9 million productive TCRbeta reads were obtained per sample on average.

Germline CDR1 is SGHAT and CDR2 is FQNNGV. Trimming took 7 bases from V and 8 from J, leaving 17 bases between them. CDR3 size: 13 residues. RNA was extracted from bulk tissue without any cell sorting. General study points: Shorter survival was associated with higher TCR diversity in tumors. Normal lung showed higher cumulative top 100 clone frequency than tumor.

A modified ARM-PCR protocol with three rounds of nested PCR amplified TCRbeta. MiXCR, applied by TCRdb to the multiplex PCR reads, yields one record per CDR3 protein. Of tens of thousands of distinct CDR3 sequences in the sample, 60% were seen once. This sequence joins TRBV11-2 and TRBJ1-2, with D unresolved. Sequenced input: lung tumor tissue. The clonotype originates from a man between 45 and 60 years old with non-small cell lung cancer. Here the CDR3 DNA reads TGTGCCAGCATCTCAGATGAAGGGTCCGGCTACACCTTC. Its protein product is CASISDEGSGYTF. Looking up the rest from reference TRBV11-2 and TRBJ1-2 gives the full variable domain: EAGVAQSPRYKIIEKRQSVAFWCNPISGHATLYWYQQILGQGPKLLIQFQNNGVVDDSQLPKDRFSAERLKGVDSTLKIQPAKLEDSAVYLCASISDEGSGYTFGSGTRLTVV.